The 2 T cell receptor beta chains listed next were all sequenced from one sample in a study of T cell responses to AZD1222 COVID-19 vaccine. Only in-frame clones appear in the TCRdb table, and some are missing; sequencing was by immunoSEQ multiplex PCR. The repertoire holds about 110,000 clones, about 93% seen once, with 2.2% in the top ten. The sequenced sample was peripheral blood, obtained on day 0 of AZD1222 vaccination. Every receptor here comes from an adult in good health.

This clone was seen only a few times. V gene TRBV2 combines with J gene TRBJ1-2; D uncertain. CDR1 is SNHLY and CDR2 is FYNNEI in the germline V gene. The CDR3 spans 11 residues. The V gene lost 8 bases and the J gene lost 4 bases, with 8 bases spanning the gap. CDR3: CASGPIYGYTF. The DNA of the CDR3 is TGTGCCAGCGGGCCGATCTATGGCTACACCTTC. Full variable domain (outside the CDR3, taken from reference TRBV2 and TRBJ1-2): EPEVTQTPSHQVTQMGQEVILRCVPISNHLYFYWYRQILGQKVEFLVSFYNNEISEKSEIFDDQFSVERPDGSNFTLKIRSTKLEDSAMYFCASGPIYGYTFGSGTRLTVV.

The chain is built from TRBV3-1 (or the pseudogene TRBV3-2) and TRBJ1-4, with 8 positions matching TRBD1. The J segment lost 2 bases and the V segment lost 2 bases, leaving 1 base of the junction unmatched. This CDR3 has 15 residues. Germline CDR1 and CDR2: LGHDT and YNNKEL (reference sequence). The CDR3 DNA sequence: TGTGCCAGCAGCCAAAACAGGGGGACTAATGAAAAACTGTTTTTT. As protein: CASSQNRGTNEKLFF.